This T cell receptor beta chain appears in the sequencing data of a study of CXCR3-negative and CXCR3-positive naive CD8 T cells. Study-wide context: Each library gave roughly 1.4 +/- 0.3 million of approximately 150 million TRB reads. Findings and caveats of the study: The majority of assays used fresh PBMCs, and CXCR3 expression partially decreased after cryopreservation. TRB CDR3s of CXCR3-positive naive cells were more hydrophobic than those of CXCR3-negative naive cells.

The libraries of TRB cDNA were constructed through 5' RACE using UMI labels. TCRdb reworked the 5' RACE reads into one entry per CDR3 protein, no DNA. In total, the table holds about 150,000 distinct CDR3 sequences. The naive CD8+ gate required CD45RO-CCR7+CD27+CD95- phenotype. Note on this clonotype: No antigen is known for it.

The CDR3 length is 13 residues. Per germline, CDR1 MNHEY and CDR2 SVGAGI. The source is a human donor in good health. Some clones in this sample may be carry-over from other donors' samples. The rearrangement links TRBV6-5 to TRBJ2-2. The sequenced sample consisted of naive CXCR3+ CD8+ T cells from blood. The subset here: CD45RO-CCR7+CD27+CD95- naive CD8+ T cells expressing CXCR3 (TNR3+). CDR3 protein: CASSYSSSGELFF.